The 14 T cell receptor beta chains below come from one sample, sequenced in a study of radiation and T cells in renal cell carcinoma. Profiled with immunoSEQ multiplex PCR; TCRdb holds only in-frame clones, not every one. The table records 130,000 to 150,000 clones, about 86% of them present only once. Indicated time point: blood 4 weeks post-SBRT, at nephrectomy. Described treatment: 15 Gy SBRT to primary tumor, nephrectomy 4 weeks later. The material sequenced was blood, taken from a patient whose treatment included radiotherapy and nephrectomy. The receptors originated from a woman aged 45-59 years with renal cell carcinoma.

This chain uses TRBV6-5 with TRBJ1-4; D unclear. This CDR3 region has 13 residues. Germline V gene sequence: CDR1 MNHEY, CDR2 SVGAGI. Trimming took 8 bases from V and 3 from J, leaving 10 bases between them. CDR3 loop: CASVSGSNEKLFF. DNA for the CDR3: TGTGCCAGCGTTTCCGGCTCTAATGAAAAACTGTTTTTT.

This chain uses TRBV7-2 with TRBJ2-1; D ambiguous. CDR3 length: 14 amino acids. Germline V gene lookup returns CDR1 SGHTA and CDR2 FQGNSA. With 7 bases removed from V and 7 bases from J, the gap between germline ends came to 17 bases. The CDR3 DNA is TGTGCCAGCACCTTCTTAATGGGATCTAATGAGCAGTTCTTC. Its translation is CASTFLMGSNEQFF.

The chain recombines TRBV2 with TRBJ2-7; D remains unclear. Trimming shortened V by 7 bases and J by 4 bases, and 11 bases separated the two germline ends. Germline lookup yields CDR1 SNHLY and CDR2 FYNNEI. This CDR3 has 12 residues. Here the CDR3 DNA reads TGTGCCAGCAAACTGATCAGTTACGAGCAGTACTTC. Translating gives CASKLISYEQYF.

The chain combines TRBV28 with TRBJ2-1; 14 nucleotides match TRBD2. Unmatched junction bases numbered 9, after V lost 5 bases and J lost 9 bases. CDR3 length equals 16 residues. Per the germline V gene, CDR1 is MDHEN and CDR2 is SYDVKM. The CDR3 DNA follows: TGTGCCAGCAGTGAAGGACTAGCGGGAGGATCGGTTGAGCAGTTCTTC. It encodes CASSEGLAGGSVEQFF. Complete variable domain (other parts from reference TRBV28 and TRBJ2-1): DVKVTQSSRYLVKRTGEKVFLECVQDMDHENMFWYRQDPGLGLRLIYFSYDVKMKEKGDIPEGYSVSREKKERFSLILESASTNQTSMYLCASSEGLAGGSVEQFFGPGTRLTVL.

To note about this clone: The junction departs from the called germline gene at one end, perhaps through a read error. The CDR3 DNA follows: TGCGCCAGCAGCAAAGACACTAGCGGGAGGGAGACCCAGTACTTC. Translating gives CASSKDTSGRETQYF. V usage is TRBV4-1 and J usage is TRBJ2-5; TRBD2 aligns across 12 bases. The CDR3 length is 15 residues. Germline V gene data show CDR1 as MGHRA and CDR2 as YSYEKL.

V usage is TRBV19 and J usage is TRBJ1-2, with TRBD1 matching over 9 bases. Germline assignment: CDR1 LNHDA and CDR2 SQIVND (reference sequence). Losses at the gene ends were 6 bases for V and 7 bases for J; bases not matched to a gene: 6. The length of the CDR3 is 13 residues. The CDR3 bases are TGTGCCAGTAGCCGAGACAGGGGGTCTGGCTACACCTTC. As protein: CASSRDRGSGYTF.

The chain combines TRBV5-4 with TRBJ2-5; weak D call: TRBD2 (7 bases). Germline V gene sequence: CDR1 SGHNT, CDR2 YYREEE (reference sequence). V was pared by 1 base and J by 4 bases, with 8 bases between. CDR3 length equals 13 residues. The CDR3 here is CASSLRGGETQYF. DNA of the CDR3: TGTGCCAGCAGCTTGAGGGGGGGAGAGACCCAGTACTTC.

This sequence joins TRBV6-1 and TRBJ1-2; the D is unclear. Germline values: CDR1 MNHNS, CDR2 SASEGT. The CDR3 contains 12 residues. The V gene lost 8 bases and the J gene lost 5 bases, with 12 bases spanning the gap. CDR3 bases: TGTGCCAGCGGCCTCCTGGGTTATGGCTACACCTTC. Translated, it gives CASGLLGYGYTF.

The rearrangement uses TRBV7-9 and TRBJ2-1; a weak D match, TRBD1 (6 bases). The CDR3 length is 18 residues. V lost 6 bases and J 0 bases, leaving 21 bases between the germline ends. Germline CDR1 SEHNR, CDR2 FQNEAQ (reference sequence). The CDR3 loop reads CASSTTTGPASSYNEQFF. Written as DNA, the CDR3 is TGTGCCAGCAGTACCACGACAGGACCAGCGAGCTCCTACAATGAGCAGTTCTTC.

This sequence joins TRBV2 and TRBJ1-2; 7 bases match TRBD1. The CDR3 runs to 12 residues. After removal of 8 bases from V and 8 bases from J, the junction contained 8 bases not matched to a gene. Germline V CDR1 and CDR2: SNHLY, FYNNEI. The CDR3 loop is CASFEGAGGYTF. The CDR3, as DNA: TGTGCCAGCTTTGAGGGGGCGGGAGGCTACACCTTC.

The CDR3 protein is CASSVAGYSYEQYF. The CDR3 region has the DNA TGTGCCAGCAGCGTAGCGGGATACTCCTACGAGCAGTACTTC. The chain couples TRBV9 to TRBJ2-7, with TRBD2 as a possible D gene (5 bases). Between the trimmed V and J ends, which lost 0 bases and 0 bases, there was a span of 7 bases. The CDR3 length is 14 residues. Germline CDR1 reads SGDLS; CDR2 reads YYNGEE. The full variable domain, completed using reference TRBV9 and TRBJ2-7, is DSGVTQTPKHLITATGQRVTLRCSPRSGDLSVYWYQQSLDQGLQFLIQYYNGEERAKGNILERFSAQQFPDLHSELNLSSLELGDSALYFCASSVAGYSYEQYFGPGTRLTVT.

The chain employs TRBV5-1 and TRBJ1-4; 12 bases are a match to TRBD1. The CDR3 is 18 residues long. Germline CDR1 and CDR2: SGHRS and YFSETQ. The junction had 6 bases not matched to a gene; V was cut back by 0 bases and J by 3 bases. The CDR3 nucleotides read TGCGCCAGCAGCTTGGTTGGGACAGGGGGCTCCTCTAATGAAAAACTGTTTTTT. Residues: CASSLVGTGGSSNEKLFF. The entire variable domain, with the rest obtained from reference TRBV5-1 and TRBJ1-4, is as follows: KAGVTQTPRYLIKTRGQQVTLSCSPISGHRSVSWYQQTPGQGLQFLFEYFSETQRNKGNFPGRFSGRQFSNSRSEMNVSTLELGDSALYLCASSLVGTGGSSNEKLFFGSGTQLSVL.

This rearrangement joins TRBV5-1 to TRBJ2-2; the match to TRBD2 covers 9 bases. Unmatched junction bases numbered 9, after V lost 4 bases and J lost 5 bases. The germline CDR1 and CDR2 sequences are SGHRS and YFSETQ. This CDR3 has 16 amino acids. CDR3 loop: CASSPRLAERTGELFF. Written as DNA, the CDR3 is TGCGCCAGCAGCCCACGACTAGCGGAAAGGACCGGGGAGCTGTTTTTT. Full variable domain (rest looked up from reference TRBV5-1 and TRBJ2-2): KAGVTQTPRYLIKTRGQQVTLSCSPISGHRSVSWYQQTPGQGLQFLFEYFSETQRNKGNFPGRFSGRQFSNSRSEMNVSTLELGDSALYLCASSPRLAERTGELFFGEGSRLTVL.

The chain is built from TRBV27 and TRBJ1-1; D remains ambiguous. Deletions cut 6 bases from V and 3 bases from J, with 14 bases between. In germline, CDR1 is MNHEY, CDR2 SMNVEV (reference sequence). The CDR3 runs to 14 residues. CDR3 in amino acids: CASSLALHDTEAFF. In DNA, the CDR3 is TGTGCCAGCAGCCTAGCCCTACACGACACTGAAGCTTTCTTT.